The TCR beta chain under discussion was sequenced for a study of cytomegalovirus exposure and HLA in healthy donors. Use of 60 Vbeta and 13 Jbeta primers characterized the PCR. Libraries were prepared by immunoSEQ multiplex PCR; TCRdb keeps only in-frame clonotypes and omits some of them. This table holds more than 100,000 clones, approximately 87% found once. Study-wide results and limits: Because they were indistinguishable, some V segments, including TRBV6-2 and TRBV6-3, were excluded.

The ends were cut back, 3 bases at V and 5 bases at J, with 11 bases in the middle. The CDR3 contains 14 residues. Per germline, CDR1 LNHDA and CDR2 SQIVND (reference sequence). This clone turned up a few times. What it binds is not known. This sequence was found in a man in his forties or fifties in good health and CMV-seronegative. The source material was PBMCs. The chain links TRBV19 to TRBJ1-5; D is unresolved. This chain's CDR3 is CASSIGQEDQPQHF. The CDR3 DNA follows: TGTGCCAGTAGTATCGGCCAGGAAGATCAGCCCCAGCATTTT. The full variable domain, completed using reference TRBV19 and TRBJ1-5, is DGGITQSPKYLFRKEGQNVTLSCEQNLNHDAMYWYRQDPGQGLRLIYYSQIVNDFQKGDIAEGYSVSREKKESFPLTVTSAQKNPTAFYLCASSIGQEDQPQHFGDGTRLSIL.